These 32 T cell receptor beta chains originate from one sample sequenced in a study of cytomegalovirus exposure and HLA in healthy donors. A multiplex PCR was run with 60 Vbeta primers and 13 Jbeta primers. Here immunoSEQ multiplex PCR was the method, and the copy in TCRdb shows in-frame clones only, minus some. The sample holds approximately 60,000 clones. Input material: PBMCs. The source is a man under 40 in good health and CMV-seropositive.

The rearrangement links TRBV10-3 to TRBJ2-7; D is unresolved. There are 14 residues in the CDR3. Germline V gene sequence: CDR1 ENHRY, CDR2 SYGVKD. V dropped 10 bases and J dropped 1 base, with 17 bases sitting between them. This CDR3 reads CATEGSIASYEQYF. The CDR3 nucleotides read TGTGCCACCGAAGGATCCATAGCTTCCTACGAGCAGTACTTC.

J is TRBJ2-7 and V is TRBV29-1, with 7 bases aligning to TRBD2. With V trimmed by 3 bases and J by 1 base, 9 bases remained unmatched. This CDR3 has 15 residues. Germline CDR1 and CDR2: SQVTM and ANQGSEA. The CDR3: CSVESGGRSSYEQYF. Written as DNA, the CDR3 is TGCAGCGTTGAGTCGGGCGGGAGATCGTCCTACGAGCAGTACTTC.

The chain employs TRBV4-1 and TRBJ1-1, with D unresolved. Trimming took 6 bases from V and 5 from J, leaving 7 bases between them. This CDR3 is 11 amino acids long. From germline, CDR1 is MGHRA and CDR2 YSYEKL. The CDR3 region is CASREGTEAFF. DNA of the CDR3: TGCGCCAGCAGGGAGGGAACTGAAGCTTTCTTT.

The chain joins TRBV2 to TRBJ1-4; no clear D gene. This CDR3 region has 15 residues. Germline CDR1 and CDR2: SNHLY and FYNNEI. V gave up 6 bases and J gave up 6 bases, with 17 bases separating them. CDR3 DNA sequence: TGTGCCAGCAGGTATTACTTATCACGGGATGAAAAACTGTTTTTT. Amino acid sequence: CASRYYLSRDEKLFF.

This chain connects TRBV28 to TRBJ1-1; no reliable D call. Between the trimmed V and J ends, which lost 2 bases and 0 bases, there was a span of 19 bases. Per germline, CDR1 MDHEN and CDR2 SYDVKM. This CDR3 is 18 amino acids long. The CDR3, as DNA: TGTGCCAGCAGTTTAATCTTGGGTAGGGAGGGATTGAACACTGAAGCTTTCTTT. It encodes CASSLILGREGLNTEAFF.

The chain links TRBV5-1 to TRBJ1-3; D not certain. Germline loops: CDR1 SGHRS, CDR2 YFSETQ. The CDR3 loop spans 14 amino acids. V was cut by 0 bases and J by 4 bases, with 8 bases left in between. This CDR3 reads CASSLAGKGNTIYF. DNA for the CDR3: TGCGCCAGCAGCTTGGCCGGGAAGGGAAACACCATATATTTT.

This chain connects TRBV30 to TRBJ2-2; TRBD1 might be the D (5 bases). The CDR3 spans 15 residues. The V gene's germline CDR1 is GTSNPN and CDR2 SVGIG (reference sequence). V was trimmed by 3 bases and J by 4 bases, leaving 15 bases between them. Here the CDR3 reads CAWSRAGLGTGELFF. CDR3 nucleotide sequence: TGTGCCTGGAGCAGGGCAGGGTTGGGCACCGGGGAGCTGTTTTTT.

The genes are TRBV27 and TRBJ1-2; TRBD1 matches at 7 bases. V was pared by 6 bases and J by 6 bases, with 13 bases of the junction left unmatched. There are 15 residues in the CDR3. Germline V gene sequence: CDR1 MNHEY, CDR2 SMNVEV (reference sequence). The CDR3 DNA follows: TGTGCCAGCAGGCCTGCGGGACAGCTTGGGAATGGCTACACCTTC. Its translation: CASRPAGQLGNGYTF.

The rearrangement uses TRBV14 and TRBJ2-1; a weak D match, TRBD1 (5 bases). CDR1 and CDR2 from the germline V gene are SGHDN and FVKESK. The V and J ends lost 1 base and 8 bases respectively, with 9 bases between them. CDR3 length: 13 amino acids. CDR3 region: CASSQVQGHEQFF. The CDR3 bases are TGTGCCAGCAGCCAAGTCCAGGGTCATGAGCAGTTCTTC. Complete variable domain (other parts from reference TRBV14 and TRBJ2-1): EAGVTQFPSHSVIEKGQTVTLRCDPISGHDNLYWYRRVMGKEIKFLLHFVKESKQDESGMPNNRFLAERTGGTYSTLKVQPAELEDSGVYFCASSQVQGHEQFFGPGTRLTVL.

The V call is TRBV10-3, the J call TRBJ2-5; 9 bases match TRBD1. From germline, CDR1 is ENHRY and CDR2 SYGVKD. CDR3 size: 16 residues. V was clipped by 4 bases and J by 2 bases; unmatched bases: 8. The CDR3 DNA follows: TGTGCCATCAGTGTGGGGGGGACAGGGCCTCAAGAGACCCAGTACTTC. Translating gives CAISVGGTGPQETQYF.

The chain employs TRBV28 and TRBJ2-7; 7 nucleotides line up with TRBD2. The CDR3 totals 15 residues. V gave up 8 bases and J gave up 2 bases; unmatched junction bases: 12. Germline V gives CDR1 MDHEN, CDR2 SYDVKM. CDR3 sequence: CASQGVAGLPYEQYF. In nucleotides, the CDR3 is TGTGCCAGCCAGGGCGTAGCGGGCCTACCCTACGAGCAGTACTTC.

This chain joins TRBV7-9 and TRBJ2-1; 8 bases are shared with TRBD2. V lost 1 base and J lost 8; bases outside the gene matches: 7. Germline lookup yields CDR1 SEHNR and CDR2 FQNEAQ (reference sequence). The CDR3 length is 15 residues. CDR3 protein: CASSLVAGGVYEQFF. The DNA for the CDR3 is TGTGCCAGCAGCTTAGTCGCGGGAGGCGTCTATGAGCAGTTCTTC.

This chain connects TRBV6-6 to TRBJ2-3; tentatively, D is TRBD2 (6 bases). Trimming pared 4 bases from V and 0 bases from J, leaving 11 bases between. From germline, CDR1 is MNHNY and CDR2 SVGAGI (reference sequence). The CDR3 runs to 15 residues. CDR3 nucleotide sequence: TGTGCCAGCAGTTCGGCGGGAATAAGCACAGATACGCAGTATTTT. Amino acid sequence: CASSSAGISTDTQYF.

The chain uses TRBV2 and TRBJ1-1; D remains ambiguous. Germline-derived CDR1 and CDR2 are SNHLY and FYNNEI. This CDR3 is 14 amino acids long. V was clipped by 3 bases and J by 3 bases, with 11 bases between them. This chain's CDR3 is CASSDGVGDTEAFF. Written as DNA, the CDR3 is TGTGCCAGCAGTGACGGGGTTGGTGACACTGAAGCTTTCTTT.

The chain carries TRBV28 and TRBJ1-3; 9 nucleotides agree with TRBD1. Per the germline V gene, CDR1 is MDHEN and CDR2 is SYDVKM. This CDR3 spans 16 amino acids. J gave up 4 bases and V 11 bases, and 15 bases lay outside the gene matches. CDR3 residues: CAHGPGTGKRGNTIYF. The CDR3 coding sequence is TGTGCCCACGGACCCGGGACAGGGAAGAGAGGAAACACCATATATTTT.

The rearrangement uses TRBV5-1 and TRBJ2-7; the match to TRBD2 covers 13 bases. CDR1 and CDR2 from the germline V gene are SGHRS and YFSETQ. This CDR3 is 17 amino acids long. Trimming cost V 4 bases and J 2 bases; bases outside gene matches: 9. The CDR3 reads CASSGRLAGGGTYEQYF. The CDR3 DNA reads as TGCGCCAGCAGCGGCCGACTAGCGGGAGGAGGGACCTACGAGCAGTACTTC.

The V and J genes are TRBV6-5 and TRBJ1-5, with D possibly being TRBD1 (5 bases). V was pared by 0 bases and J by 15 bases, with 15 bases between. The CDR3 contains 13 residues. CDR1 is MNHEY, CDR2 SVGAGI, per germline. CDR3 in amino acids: CASSYSPLGGWHF. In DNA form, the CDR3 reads TGTGCCAGCAGTTACTCCCCGTTGGGGGGGTGGCATTTT.

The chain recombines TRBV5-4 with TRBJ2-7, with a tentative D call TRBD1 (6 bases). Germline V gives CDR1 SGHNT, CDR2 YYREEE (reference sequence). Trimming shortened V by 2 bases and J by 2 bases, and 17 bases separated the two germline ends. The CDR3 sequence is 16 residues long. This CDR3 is CASSFLGHTNPYEQYF. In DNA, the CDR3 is TGTGCCAGCAGCTTTTTGGGACACACGAACCCCTACGAGCAGTACTTC. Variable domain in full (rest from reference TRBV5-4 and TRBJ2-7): ETGVTQSPTHLIKTRGQQVTLRCSSQSGHNTVSWYQQALGQGPQFIFQYYREEENGRGNFPPRFSGLQFPNYSSELNVNALELDDSALYLCASSFLGHTNPYEQYFGPGTRLTVT.

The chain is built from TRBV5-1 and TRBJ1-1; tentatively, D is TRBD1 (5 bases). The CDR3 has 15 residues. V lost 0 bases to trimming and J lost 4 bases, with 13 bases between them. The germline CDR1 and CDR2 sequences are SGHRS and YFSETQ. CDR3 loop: CASSLDDDRSTEAFF. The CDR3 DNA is TGCGCCAGCAGCTTGGACGACGACAGATCCACTGAAGCTTTCTTT.

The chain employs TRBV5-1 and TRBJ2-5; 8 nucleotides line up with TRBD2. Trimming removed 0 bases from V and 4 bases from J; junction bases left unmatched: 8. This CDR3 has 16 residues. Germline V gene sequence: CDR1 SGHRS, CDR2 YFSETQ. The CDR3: CASSLEGLVLLETQYF. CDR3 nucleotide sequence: TGCGCCAGCAGCTTGGAGGGACTAGTTTTACTAGAGACCCAGTACTTC.

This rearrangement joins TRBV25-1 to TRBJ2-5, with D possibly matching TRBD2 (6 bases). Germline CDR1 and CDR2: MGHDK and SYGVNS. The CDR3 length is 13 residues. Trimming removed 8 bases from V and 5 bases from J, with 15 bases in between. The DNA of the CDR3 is TGTGCCAGCTCCAGAGGAGGGTGGGAGACCCAGTACTTC. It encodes CASSRGGWETQYF.

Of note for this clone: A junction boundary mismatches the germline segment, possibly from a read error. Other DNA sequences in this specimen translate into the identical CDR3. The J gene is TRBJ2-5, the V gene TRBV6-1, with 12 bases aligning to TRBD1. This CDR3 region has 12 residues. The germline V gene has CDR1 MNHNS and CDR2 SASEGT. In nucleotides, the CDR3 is TGTGCCAGCAGAACCGGGACAGGGGGCGCAAACTTC. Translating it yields CASRTGTGGANF.

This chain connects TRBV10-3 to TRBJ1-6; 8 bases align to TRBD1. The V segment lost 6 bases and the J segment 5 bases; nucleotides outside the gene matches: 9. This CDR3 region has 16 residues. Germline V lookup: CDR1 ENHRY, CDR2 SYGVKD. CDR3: CAIRGQEHGNNSPLHF. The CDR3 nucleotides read TGTGCCATCAGGGGACAGGAGCACGGTAATAATTCACCCCTCCACTTT.

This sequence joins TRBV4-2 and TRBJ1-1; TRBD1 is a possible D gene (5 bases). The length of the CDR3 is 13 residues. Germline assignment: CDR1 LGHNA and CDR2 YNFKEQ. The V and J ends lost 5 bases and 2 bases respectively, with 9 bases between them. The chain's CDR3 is CASSNQGNTEAFF. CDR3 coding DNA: TGTGCCAGCAGCAATCAGGGTAACACTGAAGCTTTCTTT.

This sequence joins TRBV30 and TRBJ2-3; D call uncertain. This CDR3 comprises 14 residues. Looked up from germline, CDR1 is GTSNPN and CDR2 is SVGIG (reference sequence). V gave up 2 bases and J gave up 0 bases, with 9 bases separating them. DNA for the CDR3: TGTGCCTGGAGTTTTGGCCTGAGCACAGATACGCAGTATTTT. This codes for CAWSFGLSTDTQYF.

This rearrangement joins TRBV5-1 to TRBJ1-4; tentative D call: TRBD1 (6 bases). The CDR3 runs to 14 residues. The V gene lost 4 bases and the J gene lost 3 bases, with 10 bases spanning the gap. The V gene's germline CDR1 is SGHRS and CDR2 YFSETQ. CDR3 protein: CASSQGLSNEKLFF. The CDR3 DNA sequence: TGCGCCAGCAGCCAGGGGCTATCTAATGAAAAACTGTTTTTT.

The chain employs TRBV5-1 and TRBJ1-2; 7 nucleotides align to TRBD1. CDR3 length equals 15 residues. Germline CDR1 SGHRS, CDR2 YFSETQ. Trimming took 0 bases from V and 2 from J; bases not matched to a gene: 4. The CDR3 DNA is TGCGCCAGCAGCTTGGATGTAGGGGGCAACTATGGCTACACCTTC. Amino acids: CASSLDVGGNYGYTF.

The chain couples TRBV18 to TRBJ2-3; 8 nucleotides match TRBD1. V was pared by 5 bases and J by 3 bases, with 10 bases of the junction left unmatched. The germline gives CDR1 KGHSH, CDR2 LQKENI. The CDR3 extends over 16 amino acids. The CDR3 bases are TGTGCCAGCTCAACAGGGGGGTCGTCCGGAACAGATACGCAGTATTTT. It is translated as CASSTGGSSGTDTQYF.

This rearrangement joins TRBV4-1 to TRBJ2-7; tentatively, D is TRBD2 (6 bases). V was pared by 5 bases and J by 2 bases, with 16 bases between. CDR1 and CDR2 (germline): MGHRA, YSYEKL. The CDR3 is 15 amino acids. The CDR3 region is CASSKRAWEAYEQYF. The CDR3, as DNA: TGCGCCAGCAGCAAAAGGGCCTGGGAGGCCTACGAGCAGTACTTC.

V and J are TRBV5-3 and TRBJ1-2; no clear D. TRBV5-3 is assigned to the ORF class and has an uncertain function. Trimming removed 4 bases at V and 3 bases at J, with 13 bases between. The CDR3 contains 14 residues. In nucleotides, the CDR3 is TGTGCCAGAAGCCCCGGGTACTTCGACTATGGCTACACCTTC. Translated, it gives CARSPGYFDYGYTF.

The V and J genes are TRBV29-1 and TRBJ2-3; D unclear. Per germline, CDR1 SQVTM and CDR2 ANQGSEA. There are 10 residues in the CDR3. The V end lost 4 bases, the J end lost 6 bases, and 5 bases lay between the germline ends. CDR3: CSVGEDTQYF. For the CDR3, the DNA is TGCAGCGTTGGCGAGGATACGCAGTATTTT.

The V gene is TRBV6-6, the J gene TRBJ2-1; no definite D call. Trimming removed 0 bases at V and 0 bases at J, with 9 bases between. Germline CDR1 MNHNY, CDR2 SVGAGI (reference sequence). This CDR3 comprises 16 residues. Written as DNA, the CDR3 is TGTGCCAGCAGTTACTCTACTTTATACTCCTACAATGAGCAGTTCTTC. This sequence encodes CASSYSTLYSYNEQFF.